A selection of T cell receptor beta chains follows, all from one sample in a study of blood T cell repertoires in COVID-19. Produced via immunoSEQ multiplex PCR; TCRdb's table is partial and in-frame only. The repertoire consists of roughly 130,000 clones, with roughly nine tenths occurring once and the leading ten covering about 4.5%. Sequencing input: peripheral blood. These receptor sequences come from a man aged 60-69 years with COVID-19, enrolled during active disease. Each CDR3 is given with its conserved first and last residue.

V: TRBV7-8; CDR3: CASSWDSYGYTF
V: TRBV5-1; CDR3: CASSMTGASYEQYF
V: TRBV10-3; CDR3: CAISGRLDLTDTQYF
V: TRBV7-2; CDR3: CASSLIRAGSGADTQYF
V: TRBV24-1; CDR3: CATSDEGQGADTQYF
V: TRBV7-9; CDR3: CASSSQGAVSEKLFF
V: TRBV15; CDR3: CATSTPSGENYEQYF
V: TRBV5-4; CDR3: CASSVILGLEQETQYF
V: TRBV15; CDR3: CATSIGAGEASEEQYF
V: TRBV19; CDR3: CASSRWRTGEGNQPQHF
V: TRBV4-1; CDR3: CASSQEDYYNEQFF
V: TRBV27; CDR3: CASSLGRPPMETQYF
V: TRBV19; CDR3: CASSNLYQPQHF
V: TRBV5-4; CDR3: CASSLRGFHTEAFF
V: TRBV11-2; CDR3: CASSLIARDIGYTF
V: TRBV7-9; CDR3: CASSSDGATNEKLFF
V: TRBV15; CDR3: CATSRGLGGTDTQYF
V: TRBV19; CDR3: CASSMGQNMNTEAFF
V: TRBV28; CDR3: CASSPYSGATYEQYF
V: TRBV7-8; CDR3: CASSLGVKGKLAELVEQYF
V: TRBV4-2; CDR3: CASSQLREAREAGELFF
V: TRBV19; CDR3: CASTPIGQNSPGYQETQYF
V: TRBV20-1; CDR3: CSASGGTSSAGELFF
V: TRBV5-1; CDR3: CASSLDKREKLFF
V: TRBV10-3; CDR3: CAISEWQATSYEQYF
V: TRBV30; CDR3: CAWAIRGNQPQHF
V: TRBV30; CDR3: CAWSAGLAGHYNEQFF
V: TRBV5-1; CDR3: CASSLTSGSSYEQYF
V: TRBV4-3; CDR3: CASSQDYSGKYYGYTF
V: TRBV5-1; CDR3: CASSLDGSTYNEQFF
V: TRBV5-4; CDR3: CASSLEQGDYNEQFF
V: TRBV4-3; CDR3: CASSPGQGNYNEQFF
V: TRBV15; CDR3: CATSREAQGNTEAFF
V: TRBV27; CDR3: CASWDTYEQYF
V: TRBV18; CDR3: CASSPPGTGSSEQYF
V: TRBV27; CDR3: CASSLLGTGEETQYF
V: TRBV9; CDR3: CASSLVGTNYNEQFF
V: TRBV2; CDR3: CASSEQAGPYQYGYTF
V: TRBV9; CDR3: CASSVANQNTGELFF
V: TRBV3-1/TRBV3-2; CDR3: CASSQEVGTGGGEAFF
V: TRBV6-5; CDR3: CAIARSAGYEQYF
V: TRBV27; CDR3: CASSLIPGLKIGYEQYF
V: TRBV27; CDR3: CASSRDWGGWDTQYF
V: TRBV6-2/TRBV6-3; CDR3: CASSYKRAYSYEQYF
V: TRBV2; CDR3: CASNRLASSTDTQYF